The 15 T cell receptor beta chains presented below share a single source sample, sequenced in a study of Tregs in tolerant kidney transplant recipients. TCRdb's table, derived via immunoSEQ multiplex PCR, lists solely in-frame clones and lacks some. Found here are over 50,000 clones, 75% to 90% of them singletons; the top ten hold roughly 2%. Sequencing used Tregs from blood, obtained before the transplant. Receptors originate from a human donor who received a combined kidney and bone marrow transplant.

The V call is TRBV27, the J call TRBJ1-2; possible D gene TRBD1, 6 bases. V was cut by 5 bases and J by 4 bases, with 11 bases left in between. This CDR3 is built from 13 residues. Germline CDR1 MNHEY, CDR2 SMNVEV (reference sequence). Here the CDR3 DNA reads TGTGCCAGCAGTCCCCAGGGGACCTATGGCTACACCTTC. It specifies CASSPQGTYGYTF.

CDR3 protein: CASSTLTGPYEQYF. DNA of the CDR3: TGTGCCAGCAGCACCTTGACAGGGCCCTACGAGCAGTACTTC. This chain joins TRBV2 and TRBJ2-7, with 7 bases aligning to TRBD1. Losses at the gene ends were 6 bases for V and 2 bases for J; bases not matched to a gene: 7. The germline gives CDR1 SNHLY, CDR2 FYNNEI. This CDR3 has 14 amino acids.

J is TRBJ1-3 and V is TRBV7-6; 7 positions agree with TRBD1. The germline CDR1 and CDR2 sequences are SGHVS and FNYEAQ. The J segment lost 0 bases and the V segment lost 3 bases, leaving 8 bases of the junction unmatched. CDR3 length: 17 residues. CDR3 amino acids: CASSLGQPLSSGNTIYF. CDR3 coding DNA: TGTGCCAGCAGCTTGGGACAGCCGCTCAGCTCTGGAAACACCATATATTTT.

Of note for this clone: Different DNA sequences within this sample yield the same CDR3. V usage is TRBV12-5 and J usage is TRBJ2-3; TRBD2 aligns across 7 bases. This CDR3 contains 15 residues. The germline V gene has CDR1 LGHNT and CDR2 FRNRAP. V dropped 7 bases and J dropped 5; count of bases not matched to a gene: 12. In DNA form, the CDR3 reads TGTGCTAGTGACTATGTGTGGCGGGAGATAGATACGCAGTATTTT. This translates into CASDYVWREIDTQYF.

The chain couples TRBV19 to TRBJ1-5; D may be TRBD1 (5 bases). There are 18 residues in the CDR3. Germline V gene sequence: CDR1 LNHDA, CDR2 SQIVND (reference sequence). V shed 4 bases and J shed 2 bases, with 21 bases lying between them. The CDR3, as DNA: TGTGCCAGTAGTACTCCCAGGGTACCGGTTATGGGCAATCAGCCCCAGCATTTT. Translating gives CASSTPRVPVMGNQPQHF. The entire variable domain, with the rest obtained from reference TRBV19 and TRBJ1-5, is as follows: DGGITQSPKYLFRKEGQNVTLSCEQNLNHDAMYWYRQDPGQGLRLIYYSQIVNDFQKGDIAEGYSVSREKKESFPLTVTSAQKNPTAFYLCASSTPRVPVMGNQPQHFGDGTRLSIL.

This chain links TRBV6-5 with TRBJ2-5; D gene ambiguous. The J call could be wrong; TRBJ2-7 is a better fit for the DNA end. The CDR3 sequence is 13 residues long. Looked up from germline, CDR1 is MNHEY and CDR2 is SVGAGI. The CDR3 spells CASLDYSSYEQYF. CDR3 coding DNA: TGTGCCAGCCTTGATTATAGCTCCTACGAGCAGTACTTC.

The V call is TRBV19, the J call TRBJ2-6; D gene ambiguous. Germline CDR1 is LNHDA and CDR2 is SQIVND (reference sequence). The CDR3 is 14 residues long. V was cut by 8 bases and J by 4 bases, with 12 bases left in between. The CDR3 nucleotides are TGTGCCAGTGCCAAGGGCGCGGGGGCCAACGTCCTGACTTTC. Translated, it gives CASAKGAGANVLTF.

This clone appeared a single time. J is TRBJ2-1 and V is TRBV29-1; D is ambiguous. From germline, CDR1 is SQVTM and CDR2 ANQGSEA. V shed 4 bases and J shed 9 bases, with 16 bases lying between them. The CDR3 totals 13 residues. In DNA, the CDR3 is TGCAGCGTTGTGGTTAGCTTCATGGTTGAGCAGTTCTTC. Translated: CSVVVSFMVEQFF.

The chain is built from TRBV7-9 and TRBJ2-7; D assignment may be TRBD1 or TRBD2 (6 bases each). The germline CDR1 and CDR2 sequences are SEHNR and FQNEAQ (reference sequence). V lost 1 base and J lost 9, with 16 bases in between. This CDR3 comprises 14 residues. The CDR3 reads CASSLVGGPFGQYF. The CDR3, as DNA: TGTGCCAGCAGCTTAGTCGGGGGCCCTTTCGGGCAGTACTTC.

The chain carries TRBV2 and TRBJ2-5; D unresolved. V shed 3 bases and J shed 8 bases, with 16 bases lying between them. The CDR3 consists of 14 residues. Germline CDR1 is SNHLY and CDR2 is FYNNEI. In DNA, the CDR3 is TGTGCCAGCAGTGATCCCTTCCGGCCGGCTACCCAGTACTTC. This codes for CASSDPFRPATQYF. Supplemented by reference TRBV2 and TRBJ2-5, the full variable domain reads EPEVTQTPSHQVTQMGQEVILRCVPISNHLYFYWYRQILGQKVEFLVSFYNNEISEKSEIFDDQFSVERPDGSNFTLKIRSTKLEDSAMYFCASSDPFRPATQYFGPGTRLLVL.

Comment on this clone: The junction departs from germline at one end; a sequencing error may be responsible. The chain has TRBV5-1 and TRBJ2-3; D gene unclear. The CDR3 is 14 residues long. Germline CDR1 reads SGHRS; CDR2 reads YFSETQ. CDR3 DNA sequence: TGCGCCAGCAGCTTGAAAGTCCTAGAAGATACGCGGTATTTT. Protein sequence: CASSLKVLEDTRYF.

The rearrangement joins TRBV18 to TRBJ1-2; D not resolved. Trimming stripped 6 bases from V and 5 bases from J, with 16 bases between. CDR1 is KGHSH, CDR2 LQKENI, per germline. This CDR3 is built from 14 residues. The CDR3 DNA follows: TGTGCCAGCTCCCATGGGGTAGTCGAGTATGGCTACACCTTC. Translating gives CASSHGVVEYGYTF. Using reference TRBV18 and TRBJ1-2 for the parts outside the CDR3, the full variable domain is NAGVMQNPRHLVRRRGQEARLRCSPMKGHSHVYWYRQLPEEGLKFMVYLQKENIIDESGMPKERFSAEFPKEGPSILRIQQVVRGDSAAYFCASSHGVVEYGYTFGSGTRLTVV.

The chain joins TRBV18 to TRBJ1-3; D gene ambiguous. V lost 1 base, J lost 2 bases, and 12 bases lay in between. Germline V gives CDR1 KGHSH, CDR2 LQKENI. The CDR3 is made up of 16 amino acids. The CDR3 bases are TGTGCCAGCTCACCACGTGTGGGCTTCACTGGAAACACCATATATTTT. Translating gives CASSPRVGFTGNTIYF. The full variable domain, with the rest looked up from reference TRBV18 and TRBJ1-3, is NAGVMQNPRHLVRRRGQEARLRCSPMKGHSHVYWYRQLPEEGLKFMVYLQKENIIDESGMPKERFSAEFPKEGPSILRIQQVVRGDSAAYFCASSPRVGFTGNTIYFGEGSWLTVV.

The chain employs TRBV5-1 and TRBJ2-7; 10 bases are shared with TRBD2. The germline V gene encodes CDR1 SGHRS and CDR2 YFSETQ. The trim removed 4 bases at V and 0 bases at J, leaving 7 bases unmatched. The CDR3 runs to 16 residues. The CDR3 is CASSPGLAYSSYEQYF. The CDR3, as DNA: TGCGCCAGCAGCCCGGGACTAGCGTACAGCTCCTACGAGCAGTACTTC.

The V call is TRBV7-2, the J call TRBJ2-7; no firm D call. This CDR3 spans 11 amino acids. Germline assignment: CDR1 SGHTA and CDR2 FQGNSA. V was trimmed by 5 bases and J by 3 bases, leaving 5 bases between them. The CDR3 here is CASSLHYEQYF. CDR3 nucleotides: TGTGCCAGCAGCCTGCACTACGAGCAGTACTTC.